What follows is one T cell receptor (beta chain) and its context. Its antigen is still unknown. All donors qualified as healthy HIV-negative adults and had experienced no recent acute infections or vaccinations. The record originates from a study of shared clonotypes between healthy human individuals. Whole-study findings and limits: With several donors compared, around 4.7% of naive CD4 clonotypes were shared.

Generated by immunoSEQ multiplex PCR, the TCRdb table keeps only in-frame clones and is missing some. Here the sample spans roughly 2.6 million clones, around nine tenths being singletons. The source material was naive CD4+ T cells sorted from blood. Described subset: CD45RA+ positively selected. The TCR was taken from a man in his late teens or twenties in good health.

The CDR3 reads CASSLRPGTVNNQPQHF. In nucleotides, the CDR3 is TGTGCCAGCAGTTTGCGTCCTGGGACTGTCAACAATCAGCCCCAGCATTTT. The rearrangement links TRBV28 to TRBJ1-5, with D possibly being TRBD1 (5 bases). This CDR3 comprises 17 residues. V lost 3 bases to trimming and J lost 3 bases, with 18 bases between them. Germline V gene sequence: CDR1 MDHEN, CDR2 SYDVKM.